The text below deals with one TCR beta chain. Its target is unknown. The conserved phenylalanine or tryptophan normally closing the CDR3 is absent here, so this likely arose from a read error. Sorting with CD45RO/CCR7/CD25/CD127/CD95/CD27 yielded naive, central memory, regulatory and stem-like memory CD4+ cells. This entry is derived from a study of beta chain features in type 1 diabetes. Every bit of the isolated RNA underwent reverse transcription, so sequencing read expressed TCRB transcripts. TCRdb keeps only in-frame clones here, not all; method: immunoSEQ multiplex PCR. In the table there are about 130,000 clones, roughly a tenth of which are singletons. Study results and caveats: Among type 1 diabetes patients, VDJ junctions had fewer insertions and more deletions. In every one of the four CD4+ subsets, TCRB CDR3s were moderately but significantly shorter in Type 1 diabetes patients. TCRB rearrangement may or may not be influenced by HLA type; here this remained unresolved.

CDR1 and CDR2 (germline): SGDLS, YYNGEE. V dropped 4 bases and J dropped 3 bases, with 13 bases sitting between them. The CDR3 spans 14 residues. The sequence derives from a man aged 18 to 29 in good health. The rearrangement joins TRBV9 to TRBJ1-2; D is unresolved. Input material: central memory CD4+ T cells from blood. CDR3 residues: CASSPRSSDYGYTL. The CDR3 coding sequence is TGTGCCAGCAGCCCTCGGTCCAGCGACTATGGCTACACCCTC.